A single sample is the source of the 16 T cell receptor beta chains below, sequenced in a study of control samples from healthy donors and cancer patients. Using immunoSEQ multiplex PCR, the repertoire was profiled, and TCRdb retains in-frame clones only, with some absent. The repertoire has 210,000 or so clones, 90% to 95% of them found once; the top ten carry around 1.9%. Sequenced: blood. These receptors were taken from a man aged 30-40 years in good health.

The V and J genes are TRBV28 and TRBJ2-3, with 15 positions matching TRBD2. The CDR3 length is 15 residues. CDR1 MDHEN and CDR2 SYDVKM come from the germline V gene. Trimming took 9 bases from V and 7 from J; bases not matched to a gene: 8. CDR3 nucleotide sequence: TGTGCCAGTCAGCCGGGACTAGCGGGGGGCTATACGCAGTATTTT. Its translation: CASQPGLAGGYTQYF.

The CDR3 sequence: CASSPGPGAEAFF. The CDR3 DNA is TGTGCCAGCAGTCCGGGCCCTGGCGCTGAAGCTTTCTTT. The chain couples TRBV6-5 to TRBJ1-1; D gene unclear. V lost 5 bases and J 6 bases, leaving 13 bases between the germline ends. The CDR3 is 13 residues long. Germline assignment: CDR1 MNHEY and CDR2 SVGAGI.

The count of this clone is one. CDR3 sequence: CASRTVGEKLFF. In DNA, the CDR3 is TGTGCCAGCAGGACAGTGGGTGAAAAACTGTTTTTT. The chain recombines TRBV6-5 with TRBJ1-4; tentative D call: TRBD1 (5 bases). The germline CDR1 and CDR2 sequences are MNHEY and SVGAGI. CDR3 length equals 12 residues. The V end lost 6 bases, the J end lost 7 bases, and 9 bases lay between the germline ends.

The rearrangement links TRBV2 to TRBJ1-1; D not certain. The CDR3 totals 12 residues. CDR1 is SNHLY and CDR2 is FYNNEI in the germline V gene. V lost 8 bases and J lost 6, with 13 bases in between. The CDR3: CASRYVVAEAFF. CDR3 coding DNA: TGTGCCAGCCGGTATGTAGTTGCTGAAGCTTTCTTT.

This rearrangement joins TRBV9 to TRBJ2-5; possibly TRBD2 for D (6 bases). Germline CDR1 reads SGDLS; CDR2 reads YYNGEE. This CDR3 contains 15 residues. Trimming left V 2 bases short and J 2 bases short, with 13 bases between. CDR3 loop: CASSVGGLGQETQYF. The CDR3 DNA reads as TGTGCCAGCAGCGTTGGAGGGCTGGGTCAAGAGACCCAGTACTTC. The whole variable domain, remainder taken from reference TRBV9 and TRBJ2-5, is DSGVTQTPKHLITATGQRVTLRCSPRSGDLSVYWYQQSLDQGLQFLIQYYNGEERAKGNILERFSAQQFPDLHSELNLSSLELGDSALYFCASSVGGLGQETQYFGPGTRLLVL.

The chain links TRBV7-9 to TRBJ1-4; 7 nucleotides line up with TRBD1. Germline-derived CDR1 and CDR2 are SEHNR and FQNEAQ (reference sequence). After removal of 3 bases from V and 2 bases from J, the junction contained 3 bases not matched to a gene. The CDR3 runs to 15 residues. The CDR3 bases are TGTGCCAGCAGCTTTGAGGGGGCTACTAATGAAAAACTGTTTTTT. This encodes CASSFEGATNEKLFF.

V gene TRBV5-4 combines with J gene TRBJ2-7, with 10 bases fitting TRBD1. The CDR3 totals 15 residues. The J segment lost 5 bases and the V segment lost 3 bases, leaving 8 bases of the junction unmatched. The germline V gene has CDR1 SGHNT and CDR2 YYREEE (reference sequence). The DNA of the CDR3 is TGTGCCAGCAGCTACCCGGGACAGGGGACAGACGAGCAGTACTTC. Residues: CASSYPGQGTDEQYF.

The genes are TRBV2 and TRBJ2-3; D is perhaps TRBD1 (8 bases). This CDR3 contains 17 residues. The germline V and J ends were trimmed by 4 bases and 4 bases, with 21 bases remaining between them. Germline V lookup: CDR1 SNHLY, CDR2 FYNNEI. Written as DNA, the CDR3 is TGTGCCAGCAGTGGGGCCTGGACAGGGAGGGGCCCAGATACGCAGTATTTT. Protein sequence: CASSGAWTGRGPDTQYF.

The rearrangement joins TRBV7-3 to TRBJ2-3, with D possibly matching TRBD2 (6 bases). This CDR3 region has 14 residues. The V and J ends lost 4 bases and 5 bases respectively, with 13 bases between them. Looked up from germline, CDR1 is SGHTA and CDR2 is FQGTGA. In DNA, the CDR3 is TGTGCCAGCAGCTCCCGGGGGATGGGAGATACGCAGTATTTT. Its translation is CASSSRGMGDTQYF.

V is TRBV11-2 and J is TRBJ1-1; the D gene is possibly TRBD1 (5 bases). Per the germline V gene, CDR1 is SGHAT and CDR2 is FQNNGV. The CDR3 loop spans 13 amino acids. V lost 5 bases and J lost 11, with 18 bases in between. The CDR3 coding sequence is TGTGCCAGCAGCCCTGCCGGACATCTGGAGGCTTTCTTT. Protein sequence: CASSPAGHLEAFF. Together with reference TRBV11-2 and TRBJ1-1, the CDR3 gives the full variable domain: EAGVAQSPRYKIIEKRQSVAFWCNPISGHATLYWYQQILGQGPKLLIQFQNNGVVDDSQLPKDRFSAERLKGVDSTLKIQPAKLEDSAVYLCASSPAGHLEAFFGQGTRLTVV.

This chain links TRBV5-1 with TRBJ2-7; TRBD1 matches at 9 bases. Trimming removed 7 bases from V and 2 bases from J; junction bases left unmatched: 4. Germline lookup yields CDR1 SGHRS and CDR2 YFSETQ. The CDR3 extends over 13 amino acids. This CDR3 reads CASAGTGPYEQYF. The DNA of the CDR3 is TGCGCCAGCGCCGGGACAGGGCCCTACGAGCAGTACTTC.

This chain connects TRBV6-5 to TRBJ1-1, with no clear D. In germline, CDR1 is MNHEY, CDR2 SVGAGI. The CDR3 runs to 14 residues. The germline V and J ends were trimmed by 2 bases and 1 base, with 8 bases remaining between them. The DNA for the CDR3 is TGTGCCAGCAGTTACGTACCCTCGAACACTGAAGCTTTCTTT. Protein: CASSYVPSNTEAFF.

In its sample, this clone ranks as medium-sized (0.01 to 0.1%). The J gene is TRBJ2-1, the V gene TRBV9; 8 bases are shared with TRBD2. The CDR3 is 18 residues long. The V gene end was trimmed by 0 bases and the J gene end by 0 bases; junction bases not matched to a gene: 8. Germline V gives CDR1 SGDLS, CDR2 YYNGEE. CDR3 nucleotides: TGTGCCAGCAGCGTAGCTCTTAGCGGGGATTACTCCTACAATGAGCAGTTCTTC. This encodes CASSVALSGDYSYNEQFF.

This clone came up once. This rearrangement joins TRBV6-5 to TRBJ1-2; no reliable D call. The V and J ends lost 7 bases and 8 bases respectively, with 11 bases between them. In germline, CDR1 is MNHEY, CDR2 SVGAGI. The CDR3 runs 11 residues. The CDR3 DNA reads TGTGCCAGCACCGGCCCGACAGGCTACACCTTC. It codes for CASTGPTGYTF.

This clone occurred a few times. The chain has TRBV2 and TRBJ1-1; D not certain. CDR3 length: 15 residues. Trimming took off 7 bases at V and 0 bases at J, with 15 bases between the two ends. The germline V gene has CDR1 SNHLY and CDR2 FYNNEI. The CDR3 reads CASTSVWTVNTEAFF. CDR3 DNA sequence: TGTGCCAGCACCTCCGTCTGGACGGTGAACACTGAAGCTTTCTTT.

The chain uses TRBV5-1 and TRBJ1-1, with 8 bases fitting TRBD1. The CDR3 loop spans 15 amino acids. CDR1 SGHRS and CDR2 YFSETQ come from the germline V gene. V lost 4 bases, J lost 1 base, and 6 bases stayed unmatched. Here the CDR3 DNA reads TGCGCCAGCAGCACTTCGGGACAGGAGAACACTGAAGCTTTCTTT. It yields the protein CASSTSGQENTEAFF.